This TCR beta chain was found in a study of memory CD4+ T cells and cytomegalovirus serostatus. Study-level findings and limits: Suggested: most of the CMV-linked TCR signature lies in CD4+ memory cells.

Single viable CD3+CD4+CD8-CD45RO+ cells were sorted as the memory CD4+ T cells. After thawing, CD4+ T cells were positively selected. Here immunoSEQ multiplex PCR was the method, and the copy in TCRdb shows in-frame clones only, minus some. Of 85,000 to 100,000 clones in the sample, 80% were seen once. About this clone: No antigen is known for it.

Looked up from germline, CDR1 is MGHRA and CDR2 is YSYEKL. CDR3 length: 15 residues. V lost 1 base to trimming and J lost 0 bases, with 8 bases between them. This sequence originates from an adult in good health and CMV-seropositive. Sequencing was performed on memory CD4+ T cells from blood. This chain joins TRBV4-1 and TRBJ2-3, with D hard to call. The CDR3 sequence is CASSQVDASTDTQYF. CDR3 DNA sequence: TGCGCCAGCAGCCAAGTAGATGCTAGCACAGATACGCAGTATTTT.